The 21 T cell receptor beta chains presented below share a single source sample, sequenced in a study of blood T cell repertoires in COVID-19. Sequencing used immunoSEQ multiplex PCR; TCRdb keeps in-frame clones, though not all of them. The table has under 200,000 clones, about 83% seen once; the top ten hold 1.5%. The sequenced sample consisted of peripheral blood. These receptors all come from a human donor in a cohort sampled during active COVID-19.

The rearrangement joins TRBV7-9 to TRBJ1-5, with D tentatively TRBD1 (6 bases). This CDR3 contains 15 residues. Deletions cut 4 bases from V and 0 bases from J, with 10 bases between. Germline V gives CDR1 SEHNR, CDR2 FQNEAQ (reference sequence). The CDR3 DNA follows: TGTGCCAGCAGCTCGGACAGTCATAGCAATCAGCCCCAGCATTTT. This sequence encodes CASSSDSHSNQPQHF.

On this clone: Other DNA sequences in the sample encode the same CDR3. The CDR3, as DNA: TGTGCCAGCAGCGTAGGACAGGGGGGCGAGCAGTACTTC. Protein product: CASSVGQGGEQYF. The genes are TRBV9 and TRBJ2-7; TRBD1 matches 9 bases. With V trimmed by 0 bases and J by 6 bases, 1 base remained unmatched. The germline V gene has CDR1 SGDLS and CDR2 YYNGEE. The CDR3 covers 13 residues.

V usage is TRBV4-1 and J usage is TRBJ2-7; 13 bases align to TRBD2. The ends lost 4 bases at V and 3 bases at J; junction bases unmatched: 3. CDR3 length: 15 residues. Germline V gene lookup returns CDR1 MGHRA and CDR2 YSYEKL. The CDR3 DNA reads TGCGCCAGCAGCCTGGGACTAGCGGGAATCTACGAGCAGTACTTC. Amino acid sequence: CASSLGLAGIYEQYF.

The chain is built from TRBV9 and TRBJ2-1; 14 positions match TRBD2. This CDR3 spans 18 amino acids. Losses at the gene ends were 4 bases for V and 5 bases for J; bases not matched to a gene: 11. Germline CDR1 is SGDLS and CDR2 is YYNGEE. The CDR3 DNA reads TGTGCCAGCAGCCTTGGACTAGCGGGAGGAATAGGCCACAATGAGCAGTTCTTC. As protein: CASSLGLAGGIGHNEQFF. Complete variable domain (other parts from reference TRBV9 and TRBJ2-1): DSGVTQTPKHLITATGQRVTLRCSPRSGDLSVYWYQQSLDQGLQFLIQYYNGEERAKGNILERFSAQQFPDLHSELNLSSLELGDSALYFCASSLGLAGGIGHNEQFFGPGTRLTVL.

The genes are TRBV29-1 and TRBJ1-2, with a possible D match to TRBD1 (6 bases). The germline V and J ends were trimmed by 3 bases and 8 bases, with 13 bases remaining between them. Looked up from germline, CDR1 is SQVTM and CDR2 is ANQGSEA. The CDR3 length is 12 residues. The CDR3 here is CSVDPQGSGYTF. CDR3 sequence (DNA): TGCAGCGTTGACCCACAGGGTTCCGGCTACACCTTC.

The V gene is TRBV11-1, the J gene TRBJ2-7; 9 bases align to TRBD2. Per germline, CDR1 SGHAT and CDR2 FQDESV (reference sequence). Germline trimming cut 2 bases from V and 1 base from J; bases unmatched to any gene: 6. CDR3 length equals 16 residues. CDR3 residues: CASSLRSSGTSYEQYF. The CDR3 DNA follows: TGTGCCAGCAGCTTAAGGTCTAGCGGGACTTCCTACGAGCAGTACTTC.

This clone was counted a few times. The rearrangement uses TRBV6-6 and TRBJ1-1; D gene unclear. The length of the CDR3 is 14 residues. Germline CDR1 MNHNY, CDR2 SVGAGI (reference sequence). V dropped 4 bases and J dropped 0 bases, with 9 bases sitting between them. The DNA of the CDR3 is TGTGCCAGCAGTTCCAGGAGGATGAACACTGAAGCTTTCTTT. This translates into CASSSRRMNTEAFF.

The chain's CDR3 is CASSFQLGRPGGYTF. The CDR3 DNA is TGTGCCAGCAGCTTTCAGCTGGGGCGCCCCGGTGGCTACACCTTC. The rearrangement joins TRBV7-2 to TRBJ1-2; a weak D match, TRBD1 (5 bases). Trimming removed 3 bases from V and 7 bases from J, with 18 bases in between. This CDR3 is built from 15 residues. Looked up from germline, CDR1 is SGHTA and CDR2 is FQGNSA.

The J gene is TRBJ1-6, the V gene TRBV7-8; 7 bases fit TRBD1. This CDR3 is 15 amino acids long. The germline gives CDR1 SGHVS, CDR2 FQNEAQ. V dropped 5 bases and J dropped 9; count of bases not matched to a gene: 10. This chain's CDR3 is CASSQQGREGSPLHF. The CDR3 nucleotides read TGTGCCAGCAGCCAACAGGGGAGAGAGGGTTCACCCCTCCACTTT.

In this sample, this clone turned up once. The chain carries TRBV11-2 and TRBJ1-6; 7 bases map to TRBD1. Germline V gene data show CDR1 as SGHAT and CDR2 as FQNNGV. This CDR3 contains 15 residues. The V gene end was trimmed by 5 bases and the J gene end by 9 bases; junction bases not matched to a gene: 10. The CDR3 DNA reads TGTGCCAGCAGCGCGTCCGGGACAGTATCTTCACCCCTCCACTTT. As protein: CASSASGTVSSPLHF.

This clone was recorded once. The rearrangement uses TRBV7-2 and TRBJ2-7; TRBD2 might be the D (6 bases). The CDR3 is 15 amino acids. V was shortened by 4 bases and J by 0 bases, with 13 bases between the two germline ends. Germline assignment: CDR1 SGHTA and CDR2 FQGNSA. In DNA, the CDR3 is TGTGCCAGCAGCTCCCGTAGCGGACACTCCTACGAGCAGTACTTC. Translation: CASSSRSGHSYEQYF.

The rearrangement links TRBV28 to TRBJ2-7; 16 bases line up with TRBD2. The junction had 6 bases not matched to a gene; V was cut back by 4 bases and J by 3 bases. This CDR3 has 17 amino acids. Per germline, CDR1 MDHEN and CDR2 SYDVKM. Here the CDR3 reads CASSSPGLAGGGYEQYF. CDR3 nucleotide sequence: TGTGCCAGCAGTTCGCCGGGACTAGCGGGAGGGGGCTACGAGCAGTACTTC.

This chain connects TRBV7-2 to TRBJ2-7, with 11 bases matching TRBD2. The V segment lost 1 base and the J segment 0 bases; nucleotides outside the gene matches: 5. The germline V gene encodes CDR1 SGHTA and CDR2 FQGNSA. The CDR3 totals 17 residues. This chain's CDR3 is CASSLGVSGGASYEQYF. The CDR3 coding sequence is TGTGCCAGCAGCTTAGGAGTTAGCGGGGGGGCCTCCTACGAGCAGTACTTC.

This chain connects TRBV7-9 to TRBJ1-6, with 7 nucleotides matching TRBD1. Germline values: CDR1 SEHNR, CDR2 FQNEAQ (reference sequence). Unmatched junction bases numbered 7, after V lost 5 bases and J lost 6 bases. This CDR3 is built from 15 residues. CDR3 coding DNA: TGTGCCAGCAGCCCAGAGAGGGGGCTTAATTCACCCCTCCACTTT. Its protein is CASSPERGLNSPLHF.

J is TRBJ2-7 and V is TRBV4-3, with 10 bases fitting TRBD1. With 0 bases clipped from V and 0 bases from J, the junction kept 5 bases outside the gene matches. This CDR3 spans 17 amino acids. Germline CDR1 and CDR2: LGHNA and YSLEER. CDR3 amino acids: CASSQEYGTGASYEQYF. The CDR3 nucleotides read TGCGCCAGCAGCCAAGAGTACGGGACAGGGGCCTCCTACGAGCAGTACTTC.

The gene calls are TRBV9 and TRBJ2-2; D perhaps matches TRBD2 (5 bases). V lost 5 bases and J 2 bases, leaving 10 bases between the germline ends. The germline V gene encodes CDR1 SGDLS and CDR2 YYNGEE. CDR3 size: 14 residues. CDR3 sequence reads: CASRLGDNTGELFF. DNA of the CDR3: TGTGCCAGCAGACTAGGCGATAACACCGGGGAGCTGTTTTTT.

The chain employs TRBV28 and TRBJ2-3, with TRBD1 identical over 12 bases. Per germline, CDR1 MDHEN and CDR2 SYDVKM. The CDR3 runs to 16 residues. The V gene end was trimmed by 4 bases and the J gene end by 2 bases; junction bases not matched to a gene: 4. In DNA, the CDR3 is TGTGCCAGCAGTTCATCGGGACAGGGGGCCACAGATACGCAGTATTTT. This encodes CASSSSGQGATDTQYF.

The J gene is TRBJ1-5, the V gene TRBV28; D may be TRBD1 (6 bases). V lost 5 bases to trimming and J lost 5 bases, with 13 bases between them. The CDR3 loop spans 14 amino acids. Germline V gene sequence: CDR1 MDHEN, CDR2 SYDVKM. Written as DNA, the CDR3 is TGTGCCAGCAGTCTCCCCGGGACACATCAGCCCCAGCATTTT. It yields the protein CASSLPGTHQPQHF.

This clone was counted a few times. The chain is built from TRBV6-5 and TRBJ2-2; 7 bases agree with TRBD2. This CDR3 comprises 13 residues. The J segment lost 7 bases and the V segment lost 4 bases, leaving 3 bases of the junction unmatched. CDR1 MNHEY and CDR2 SVGAGI come from the germline V gene. This CDR3 reads CASSSPGGGELFF. Written as DNA, the CDR3 is TGTGCCAGCAGTTCCCCGGGGGGCGGGGAGCTGTTTTTT.

This chain connects TRBV10-1 to TRBJ2-5; a weak D match, TRBD1 (6 bases). V dropped 3 bases and J dropped 4 bases, with 12 bases sitting between them. CDR3 length: 14 amino acids. CDR1 and CDR2 from the germline V gene are WNHNN and SYGVQD (reference sequence). The CDR3 sequence is CASSEGQGRETQYF. The CDR3 bases are TGCGCCAGCAGTGAAGGGCAGGGGAGAGAGACCCAGTACTTC.

The V call is TRBV18, the J call TRBJ2-7, with a weak D call TRBD1 (6 bases). This CDR3 spans 12 amino acids. With 8 bases removed from V and 2 bases from J, the gap between germline ends came to 10 bases. CDR1 KGHSH and CDR2 LQKENI come from the germline V gene. The CDR3: CASAGQTYEQYF. The DNA for the CDR3 is TGTGCCAGCGCCGGACAGACCTACGAGCAGTACTTC.